This passage covers 29 T cell receptor beta chains from one sample sequenced in a study of cytomegalovirus exposure and HLA in healthy donors. Researchers ran the PCR with 60 Vbeta and 13 Jbeta primers. Sequencing was performed with immunoSEQ multiplex PCR; in TCRdb, only in-frame clones are kept and a portion is missing. The sample lists approximately 190,000 clones; approximately 86% were seen once. Material for sequencing was PBMCs. The receptors come from a boy between 2 and 15 years old in good health and CMV-seronegative.

The chain recombines TRBV7-8 with TRBJ2-1; TRBD2 matches at 9 bases. Germline values: CDR1 SGHVS, CDR2 FQNEAQ. V was pared by 5 bases and J by 7 bases, with 9 bases of the junction left unmatched. The CDR3 has 15 residues. DNA for the CDR3: TGTGCCAGCAGCCCACCGCGTCTAGCGGGAAATGAGCAGTTCTTC. Translating gives CASSPPRLAGNEQFF.

In DNA form, the CDR3 reads TGTGCCAGCGGGTCGACAGGGGGTACTGAAGCTTTCTTT. Its translation is CASGSTGGTEAFF. The gene calls are TRBV6-5 and TRBJ1-1; 9 bases are shared with TRBD1. The CDR3 is 13 amino acids. Unmatched junction bases numbered 6, after V lost 8 bases and J lost 5 bases. Germline values: CDR1 MNHEY, CDR2 SVGAGI.

V gene TRBV11-2 combines with J gene TRBJ2-7, with D uncertain. Germline CDR1 and CDR2: SGHAT and FQNNGV. Trimming removed 5 bases at V and 6 bases at J, with 17 bases between. The CDR3 extends over 14 amino acids. CDR3 sequence: CASSPYLLVGEQYF. CDR3 bases: TGTGCCAGCAGCCCCTACCTTCTCGTTGGCGAGCAGTACTTC.

This clone was recorded a few times. J is TRBJ2-1 and V is TRBV5-6; D perhaps matches TRBD2 (6 bases). This CDR3 comprises 15 residues. Trimming took off 4 bases at V and 8 bases at J, with 19 bases between the two ends. Germline CDR1 reads SGHDT; CDR2 reads YYEEEE. Here the CDR3 DNA reads TGTGCCAGCAGCCCGGACCGCGGAGGGCAATATGAGCAGTTCTTC. It encodes CASSPDRGGQYEQFF.

The CDR3 region has the DNA TGTGCCAGCAGCGTCCGGGGGGAAGTGGATGAGCAGTTCTTC. It yields the protein CASSVRGEVDEQFF. The rearrangement links TRBV9 to TRBJ2-1, with 7 bases that match TRBD2. V was pared by 2 bases and J by 8 bases, with 7 bases of the junction left unmatched. CDR1 SGDLS and CDR2 YYNGEE come from the germline V gene. The CDR3 length is 14 residues.

This rearrangement joins TRBV7-9 to TRBJ2-5, with a weak D call TRBD2 (6 bases). Germline V CDR1 and CDR2: SEHNR, FQNEAQ (reference sequence). Trimming pared 7 bases from V and 2 bases from J, leaving 11 bases between. The CDR3 totals 13 residues. As DNA, the CDR3 is TGTGCCAGCAAGATGGCGGGGCAAGAGACCCAGTACTTC. Encoded protein: CASKMAGQETQYF.

This clone was counted between two and nine times. The V gene is TRBV11-2, the J gene TRBJ2-1; 7 bases fit TRBD1. The CDR3 loop spans 14 amino acids. Germline CDR1 SGHAT, CDR2 FQNNGV. Trimming at V came to 4 bases and at J to 12 bases, leaving 12 bases not matched to a gene. This CDR3 is CASSSKTGRIWQFF. The CDR3 region has the DNA TGTGCCAGCAGCTCCAAGACAGGGAGAATTTGGCAGTTCTTC.

The chain has TRBV15 and TRBJ1-1; D possibly corresponds to TRBD1 (5 bases). Trimming left V 5 bases short and J 5 bases short, with 18 bases between. The CDR3 covers 15 residues. The germline V gene encodes CDR1 LNHNV and CDR2 YYDKDF (reference sequence). Here the CDR3 DNA reads TGTGCCACCAGCGGCTCGGGGGTACGGAGGACTGAAGCTTTCTTT. Its translation is CATSGSGVRRTEAFF.

The gene calls are TRBV7-9 and TRBJ2-7; TRBD2 agrees at 7 bases. Germline V lookup: CDR1 SEHNR, CDR2 FQNEAQ (reference sequence). CDR3 size: 14 residues. V lost 3 bases and J lost 4; bases outside the gene matches: 6. The CDR3: CASSFREGFYEQYF. In DNA form, the CDR3 reads TGTGCCAGCAGCTTCAGGGAGGGTTTTTACGAGCAGTACTTC. Full variable domain (outside the CDR3, taken from reference TRBV7-9 and TRBJ2-7): DTGVSQNPRHKITKRGQNVTFRCDPISEHNRLYWYRQTLGQGPEFLTYFQNEAQLEKSRLLSDRFSAERPKGSFSTLEIQRTEQGDSAMYLCASSFREGFYEQYFGPGTRLTVT.

The CDR3 DNA reads TGTGCCAGCTCACCAGCGCGGGTGAGCTCCTACGAGCAGTACTTC. Translated: CASSPARVSSYEQYF. The chain links TRBV18 to TRBJ2-7, with D maybe TRBD2 (5 bases). Germline CDR1 reads KGHSH; CDR2 reads LQKENI. V was shortened by 2 bases and J by 0 bases, with 11 bases between the two germline ends. The CDR3 sequence is 15 residues long.

The rearrangement links TRBV2 to TRBJ1-2; 7 nucleotides line up with TRBD1. V gave up 6 bases and J gave up 4 bases; unmatched junction bases: 5. The CDR3 loop spans 13 amino acids. The germline V gene encodes CDR1 SNHLY and CDR2 FYNNEI. The CDR3 bases are TGTGCCAGCAGCGGTGCAGGGGGCTATGGCTACACCTTC. Residues: CASSGAGGYGYTF.

The gene calls are TRBV27 and TRBJ2-7, with 8 bases lining up with TRBD1. Germline V gene lookup returns CDR1 MNHEY and CDR2 SMNVEV (reference sequence). After removal of 4 bases from V and 6 bases from J, the junction contained 8 bases not matched to a gene. This CDR3 has 14 amino acids. This chain's CDR3 is CASSSRQGIGEQYF. The CDR3 coding sequence is TGTGCCAGCAGTTCGAGACAGGGGATCGGCGAGCAGTACTTC.

The count of this clone is one. The chain combines TRBV19 with TRBJ2-2; a weak D match, TRBD2 (6 bases). This CDR3 region has 12 residues. Trimming took off 7 bases at V and 7 bases at J, with 10 bases between the two ends. Germline V CDR1 and CDR2: LNHDA, SQIVND (reference sequence). CDR3 sequence (DNA): TGTGCCAGTATGGCGGGAATCGGGGAGCTGTTTTTT. Protein: CASMAGIGELFF.

The table lists this clone with a count of one. Germline and junction disagree at one end, which may indicate a read error. Distinct nucleotide sequences in the sample also encode this CDR3. The rearrangement joins TRBV5-1 to TRBJ2-7; D is perhaps TRBD1 (5 bases). Germline assignment: CDR1 SGHRS and CDR2 YFSETQ. The CDR3 has 14 residues. CDR3 region: CASSFSFTGYEQYF. The CDR3 region has the DNA TGCGCTAGCAGCTTTTCCTTCACAGGCTACGAGCAGTACTTC.

The V and J genes are TRBV5-1 and TRBJ2-5; the D is unclear. This CDR3 spans 13 amino acids. Germline-derived CDR1 and CDR2 are SGHRS and YFSETQ. V lost 3 bases to trimming and J lost 2 bases, with 8 bases between them. The CDR3 loop is CASSSTPQETQYF. The CDR3 coding sequence is TGCGCCAGCAGCTCGACTCCACAAGAGACCCAGTACTTC. Filled out from reference TRBV5-1 and TRBJ2-5, the complete variable domain reads KAGVTQTPRYLIKTRGQQVTLSCSPISGHRSVSWYQQTPGQGLQFLFEYFSETQRNKGNFPGRFSGRQFSNSRSEMNVSTLELGDSALYLCASSSTPQETQYFGPGTRLLVL.

The V gene is TRBV5-1, the J gene TRBJ2-1; 9 nucleotides align to TRBD2. The CDR3 runs 14 residues. The V segment lost 4 bases and the J segment 5 bases; nucleotides outside the gene matches: 4. The germline V gene has CDR1 SGHRS and CDR2 YFSETQ. Here the CDR3 DNA reads TGCGCCAGCAGCAGTAGCGGGGGCAACAATGAGCAGTTCTTC. This encodes CASSSSGGNNEQFF.

CDR3 region: CASSPTGRTNQPQHF. CDR3 DNA sequence: TGTGCCAGTAGTCCGACAGGGCGTACCAATCAGCCCCAGCATTTT. The chain joins TRBV19 to TRBJ1-5; TRBD1 agrees at 7 bases. This CDR3 region has 15 residues. J was trimmed by 3 bases and V by 5 bases; bases with no gene match: 7. Germline loops: CDR1 LNHDA, CDR2 SQIVND (reference sequence).

The chain recombines TRBV2 with TRBJ2-5, with 8 bases lining up with TRBD2. The germline V gene encodes CDR1 SNHLY and CDR2 FYNNEI. The CDR3 covers 14 residues. V trimming: 5 bases; J trimming: 1 base; junction bases outside the gene matches: 3. CDR3 sequence (DNA): TGTGCCAGCAGTCAGGGGACTAGCCAAGAGACCCAGTACTTC. Residues: CASSQGTSQETQYF.

A remark on this clone: This CDR3 is also generated by other DNA sequences in the sample. CDR3 loop: CASSRGTGQETQYF. The DNA of the CDR3 is TGCGCCAGCAGCCGTGGGACAGGGCAAGAGACCCAGTACTTC. The V gene is TRBV5-1, the J gene TRBJ2-5; 9 bases align to TRBD1. V lost 4 bases to trimming and J lost 2 bases; unmatched junction nucleotides: 3. Germline V CDR1 and CDR2: SGHRS, YFSETQ. The CDR3 extends over 14 amino acids.

The CDR3 region is CASGLAGGASLEQYF. In nucleotides, the CDR3 is TGTGCCAGCGGATTAGCGGGGGGTGCCTCCCTCGAGCAGTACTTC. The J gene is TRBJ2-7, the V gene TRBV7-2; the match to TRBD2 covers 10 bases. Looked up from germline, CDR1 is SGHTA and CDR2 is FQGNSA. The CDR3 has 15 amino acids. After removal of 8 bases from V and 6 bases from J, the junction contained 13 bases not matched to a gene.

CDR3 sequence reads: CASSPTGSRGASPLHF. DNA for the CDR3: TGTGCCAGCAGTCCCACAGGGTCCCGGGGGGCTTCACCCCTCCACTTT. The chain employs TRBV28 and TRBJ1-6; a possible D gene is TRBD1 (6 bases). Trimming stripped 5 bases from V and 9 bases from J, with 20 bases between. The CDR3 is made up of 16 amino acids. Germline CDR1 MDHEN, CDR2 SYDVKM.

This chain connects TRBV5-1 to TRBJ2-7; D perhaps matches TRBD2 (7 bases). The CDR3 is 14 amino acids. The V end was cut by 3 bases, the J end by 3 bases, with 13 bases between. CDR1 SGHRS and CDR2 YFSETQ come from the germline V gene. Here the CDR3 DNA reads TGCGCCAGCAGCTACGAGGGGGGGAACTACGAGCAGTACTTC. Its protein product is CASSYEGGNYEQYF.

V gene TRBV4-2 combines with J gene TRBJ1-2, with D unresolved. The CDR3 has 15 residues. Per the germline V gene, CDR1 is LGHNA and CDR2 is YNFKEQ. Trimming took off 0 bases at V and 4 bases at J, with 12 bases between the two ends. This chain's CDR3 is CASSQDATVSYGYTF. The DNA of the CDR3 is TGTGCCAGCAGCCAAGATGCAACGGTCTCCTATGGCTACACCTTC.

CDR3 loop: CASSEGTGYTGELFF. The CDR3 bases are TGTGCCAGCAGTGAAGGGACAGGATACACCGGGGAGCTGTTTTTT. V gene TRBV6-1 combines with J gene TRBJ2-2, with TRBD1 identical over 7 bases. The V segment lost 1 base and the J segment 3 bases; nucleotides outside the gene matches: 2. This CDR3 comprises 15 residues. From germline, CDR1 is MNHNS and CDR2 SASEGT.

The rearrangement joins TRBV30 to TRBJ2-7; 7 nucleotides line up with TRBD1. The V gene's germline CDR1 is GTSNPN and CDR2 SVGIG (reference sequence). CDR3 length: 13 amino acids. The ends lost 8 bases at V and 3 bases at J; junction bases unmatched: 10. CDR3: CASRDRGLYEQYF. The CDR3 coding sequence is TGTGCCAGCCGGGACAGAGGACTCTACGAGCAGTACTTC.

The rearrangement links TRBV10-3 to TRBJ2-5, with TRBD2 matching over 10 bases. This CDR3 is 15 amino acids long. The germline CDR1 and CDR2 sequences are ENHRY and SYGVKD. V shed 10 bases, J shed 5 bases, and the junction held 13 bases outside the gene matches. The CDR3 loop is CATHKRLAGEETQYF. CDR3 bases: TGTGCCACCCATAAAAGACTAGCGGGTGAGGAGACCCAGTACTTC.

This clone is termed medium-sized. The chain couples TRBV6-1 to TRBJ2-3; D not certain. From germline, CDR1 is MNHNS and CDR2 SASEGT. CDR3 length: 13 amino acids. Trimming removed 2 bases from V and 6 bases from J, with 9 bases in between. Here the CDR3 DNA reads TGTGCCAGCAGTGAACGAGATTGGGATACGCAGTATTTT. Its translation: CASSERDWDTQYF.

This chain connects TRBV28 to TRBJ2-7; 8 bases align to TRBD1. Trimming at V came to 5 bases and at J to 7 bases, leaving 10 bases not matched to a gene. This CDR3 is built from 14 residues. Germline CDR1 MDHEN, CDR2 SYDVKM. The CDR3 here is CASSPPGGRGEQYF. Here the CDR3 DNA reads TGTGCCAGCAGTCCACCAGGGGGCAGGGGGGAGCAGTACTTC.

CDR3 sequence reads: CASSEVGQNNSPLHF. CDR3 coding DNA: TGTGCCAGCAGTGAAGTAGGACAGAATAATTCACCCCTCCACTTT. The chain couples TRBV6-1 to TRBJ1-6; weak D call: TRBD1 (6 bases). Trimming removed 1 base from V and 5 bases from J, with 9 bases in between. CDR3 length equals 15 residues. In germline, CDR1 is MNHNS, CDR2 SASEGT.